Sequencing of this T cell receptor (beta chain) was carried out in a study of cytomegalovirus exposure and HLA in healthy donors. This CDR3 is built from 15 residues. The ends were cut back, 2 bases at V and 4 bases at J, with 12 bases in the middle. CDR1 is SGDLS and CDR2 is YYNGEE in the germline V gene. PCR employed 60 Vbeta and 13 Jbeta primers. Measured with immunoSEQ multiplex PCR; TCRdb has only the in-frame clones, and not every one. The sample lists roughly 180,000 clones; around three quarters were seen once. The chain couples TRBV9 to TRBJ2-2; TRBD1 might be the D (6 bases). What was sequenced was PBMCs. The clonotype comes from a woman in her 30s in good health and CMV-seropositive. The CDR3 sequence is CASSVSSRGTGELFF. Here the CDR3 DNA reads TGTGCCAGCAGCGTTAGTAGCAGGGGCACCGGGGAGCTGTTTTTT.